This T cell receptor beta chain was sequenced during a study of chemoradiotherapy in HPV16-positive cancers. Overall study findings and caveats: Better recurrence-free survival went with HPV-responsive T-cell expansion in HPV16-positive patients.

Repeated repertoire sampling spanned the course of chemoradiotherapy. TCRdb keeps only in-frame clones here, not all; method: immunoSEQ multiplex PCR. Of roughly 40,000 clones in the sample, 75% to 85% were seen once. The germline CDR1 and CDR2 sequences are SGHVS and FNYEAQ. This CDR3 spans 16 amino acids. The ends lost 5 bases at V and 5 bases at J; junction bases unmatched: 11. Turning to this clone: The antigen remains unidentified.

The sequencing here drew on blood, taken from a patient who underwent chemoradiotherapy. This clonotype originated in a human donor with HPV-associated anogenital cancer. The gene calls are TRBV7-6 and TRBJ2-3; 9 nucleotides align to TRBD2. The CDR3 region is CASSPLAGPGGDTQYF. The DNA of the CDR3 is TGTGCCAGCAGCCCGCTAGCGGGGCCGGGAGGAGATACGCAGTATTTT.